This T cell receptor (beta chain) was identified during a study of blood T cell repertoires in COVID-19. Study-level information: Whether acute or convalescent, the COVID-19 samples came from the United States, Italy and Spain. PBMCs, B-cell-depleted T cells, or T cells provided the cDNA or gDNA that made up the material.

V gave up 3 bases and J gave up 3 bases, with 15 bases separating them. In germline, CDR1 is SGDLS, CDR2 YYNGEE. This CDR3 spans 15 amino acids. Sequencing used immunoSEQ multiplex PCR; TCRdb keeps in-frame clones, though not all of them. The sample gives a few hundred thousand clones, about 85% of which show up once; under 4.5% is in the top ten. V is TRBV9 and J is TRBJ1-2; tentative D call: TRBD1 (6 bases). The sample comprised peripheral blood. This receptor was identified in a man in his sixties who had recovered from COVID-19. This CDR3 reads CASSGGQSLYYGYTF. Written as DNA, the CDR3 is TGTGCCAGCAGCGGGGGACAATCCCTTTACTATGGCTACACCTTC.